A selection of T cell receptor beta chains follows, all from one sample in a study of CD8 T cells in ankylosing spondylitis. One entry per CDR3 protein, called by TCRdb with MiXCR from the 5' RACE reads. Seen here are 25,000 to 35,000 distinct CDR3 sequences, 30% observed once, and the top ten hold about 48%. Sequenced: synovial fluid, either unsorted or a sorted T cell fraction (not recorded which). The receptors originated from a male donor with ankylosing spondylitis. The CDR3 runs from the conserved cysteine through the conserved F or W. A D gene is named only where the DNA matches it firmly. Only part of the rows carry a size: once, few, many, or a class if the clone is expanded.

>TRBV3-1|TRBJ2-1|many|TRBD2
CASSQTSGRRSYNEQFF
TGTGCCAGCAGCCAGACTAGCGGGAGGAGGTCCTACAATGAGCAGTTCTTC
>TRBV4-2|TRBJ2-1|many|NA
CASSRGSYNEQFF
TGTGCCAGCAGCCGTGGGTCATACAATGAGCAGTTCTTC
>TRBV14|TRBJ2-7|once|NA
CASSQDVQGRTVLASYEQYF
TGTGCCAGCAGCCAAGATGTGCAGGGACGTACGGTCCTAGCCTCCTACGAGCAGTACTTC
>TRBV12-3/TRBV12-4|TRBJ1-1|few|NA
CASRQTPGTEAFF
TGTGCCAGCCGACAGACCCCGGGCACTGAAGCTTTCTTT
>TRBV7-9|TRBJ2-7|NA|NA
CASSFRPYEQYF
TGTGCCAGCAGCTTCCGTCCCTACGAGCAGTACTTC
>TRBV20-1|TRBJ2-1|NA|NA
CSASGTSSINEQFF
TGCAGTGCTTCCGGGACATCAAGTATCAATGAGCAGTTCTTC
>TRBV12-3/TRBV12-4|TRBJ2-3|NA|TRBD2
CASSEGLAGTDTQYF
TGTGCCAGCAGCGAGGGTCTAGCGGGCACAGATACGCAGTATTTT
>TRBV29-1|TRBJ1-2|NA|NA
CSVEDPGRGNYGYTF
TGCAGCGTTGAAGATCCCGGGAGGGGAAACTATGGCTACACCTTC
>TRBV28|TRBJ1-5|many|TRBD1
CASSLGTGVSPQHF
TGTGCCAGCAGTCTCGGGACAGGGGTTTCGCCCCAGCATTTT
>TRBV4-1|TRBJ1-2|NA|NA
CASSHATAYAYGYTF
TGCGCCAGCAGCCACGCGACAGCCTACGCCTATGGCTACACCTTC
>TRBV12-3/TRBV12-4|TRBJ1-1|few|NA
CASTSTANTEAFF
TGTGCCAGCACCTCGACGGCGAACACTGAAGCTTTCTTT
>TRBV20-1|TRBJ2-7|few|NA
CSGLRDEQYF
TGCAGTGGACTGCGGGACGAGCAGTACTTC
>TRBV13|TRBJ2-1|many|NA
CASSLADHYNEQFF
TGTGCCAGCAGCTTAGCGGACCACTACAATGAGCAGTTCTTC
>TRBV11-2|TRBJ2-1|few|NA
CASSLKLADPYSYNEQFF
TGTGCCAGCAGCTTAAAACTAGCAGACCCTTACTCCTACAATGAGCAGTTCTTC
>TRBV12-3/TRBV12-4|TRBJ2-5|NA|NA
CASSFRGSPKETQYF
TGTGCCAGCAGTTTTCGGGGGAGCCCAAAAGAGACCCAGTACTTC
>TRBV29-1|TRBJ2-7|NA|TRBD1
CSVRQGTYEQYF
TGCAGCGTTCGACAGGGTACCTACGAGCAGTACTTC
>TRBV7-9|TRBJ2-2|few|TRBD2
CASSPLAGLSTGELFF
TGTGCCAGCAGCCCATTAGCGGGACTCTCGACCGGGGAGCTGTTTTTT
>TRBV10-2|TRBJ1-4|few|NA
CASSERGALNEKLFF
TGCGCCAGCAGTGAGCGAGGGGCCTTAAATGAAAAACTGTTTTTT
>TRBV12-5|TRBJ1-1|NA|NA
CASGLVRGPGDTEAFF
TGTGCTAGTGGTTTGGTGCGGGGGCCGGGAGACACTGAAGCTTTCTTT
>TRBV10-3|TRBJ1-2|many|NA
CAIRGPWPGYTF
TGTGCCATCAGGGGCCCGTGGCCTGGCTACACCTTC
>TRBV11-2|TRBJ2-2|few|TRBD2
CASSFERDEGGELFF
TGTGCCAGCAGCTTCGAGCGGGACGAGGGCGGGGAGCTGTTTTTT
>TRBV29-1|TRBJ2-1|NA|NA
CSGRDGSYNEQFF
TGCAGCGGCCGGGACGGATCCTACAATGAGCAGTTCTTC
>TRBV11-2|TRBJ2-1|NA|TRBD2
CASSLLREGNEQFF
TGTGCCAGCAGCTTACTGCGGGAGGGAAATGAGCAGTTCTTC
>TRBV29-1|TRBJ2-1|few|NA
CSVGSGEDGEQFF
TGCAGCGTTGGGTCAGGAGAAGATGGTGAGCAGTTCTTC
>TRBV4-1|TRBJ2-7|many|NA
CASSQESRGGVYEQYF
TGCGCCAGCAGCCAAGAAAGCAGGGGAGGAGTCTACGAGCAGTACTTC
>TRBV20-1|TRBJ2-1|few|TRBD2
CSARRLAYSYNEQFF
TGCAGTGCGCGACGACTAGCGTATTCCTACAATGAGCAGTTCTTC
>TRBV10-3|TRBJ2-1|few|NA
CAITGETYNEQFF
TGTGCCATCACCGGGGAAACCTACAATGAGCAGTTCTTC
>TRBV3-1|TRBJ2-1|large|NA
CASSQDLTGETYNEQFF
TGTGCCAGCAGCCAAGATCTAACCGGGGAGACCTACAATGAGCAGTTCTTC
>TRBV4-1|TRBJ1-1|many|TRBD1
CASSPRTGGITEAFF
TGCGCCAGCAGCCCACGGACAGGGGGAATCACTGAAGCTTTCTTT
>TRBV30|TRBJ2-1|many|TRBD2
CAWRGGSNEQFF
TGTGCCTGGAGGGGAGGGAGCAATGAGCAGTTCTTC
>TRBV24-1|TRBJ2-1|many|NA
CATSADNYNEQFF
TGTGCCACCAGTGCGGACAACTACAATGAGCAGTTCTTC
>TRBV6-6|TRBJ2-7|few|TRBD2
CASSYAGGYEQYF
TGTGCCAGCAGTTACGCGGGGGGGTACGAGCAGTACTTC
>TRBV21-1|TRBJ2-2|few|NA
CASSHSEGTAPGELFF
TGTGCCAGCAGCCACTCAGAAGGGACAGCTCCCGGGGAGCTGTTTTTT
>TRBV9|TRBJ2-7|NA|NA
CASSVDIGSSTEQYF
TGTGCCAGCAGCGTAGATATCGGGAGTTCAACCGAGCAGTACTTC
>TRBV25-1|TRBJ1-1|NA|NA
CASSVHLGRYTEAFF
TGTGCCAGCAGTGTACATCTGGGTCGTTACACTGAAGCTTTCTTT
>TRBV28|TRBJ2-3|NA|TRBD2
CASGRSGTSGSSTDTQYF
TGTGCCAGCGGTCGATCCGGAACTAGCGGGTCTAGCACAGATACGCAGTATTTT
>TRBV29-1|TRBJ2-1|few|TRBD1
CSVERGTGAYNEQFF
TGCAGCGTTGAAAGGGGGACAGGAGCCTACAATGAGCAGTTCTTC
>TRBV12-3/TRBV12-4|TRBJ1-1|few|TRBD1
CASRQGAEAFF
TGTGCCAGCAGACAGGGGGCTGAAGCTTTCTTT
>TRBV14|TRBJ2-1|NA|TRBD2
CASSTPTSGSYNEQFF
TGTGCCAGCAGTACTCCAACTAGCGGCTCCTACAATGAGCAGTTCTTC
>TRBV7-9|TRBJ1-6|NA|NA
CASSLGEGNSPLHF
TGTGCCAGCAGCTTAGGGGAGGGGAATTCACCCCTCCACTTT
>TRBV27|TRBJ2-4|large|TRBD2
CASSRGTSGSWNIQYF
TGTGCCAGCAGCAGGGGGACTAGCGGGAGTTGGAACATTCAGTACTTC
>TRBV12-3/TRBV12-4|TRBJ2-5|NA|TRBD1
CASSPGTGDQETQYF
TGTGCCAGCAGCCCTGGGACAGGGGATCAAGAGACCCAGTACTTC
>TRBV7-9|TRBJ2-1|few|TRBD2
CASSALASGGYNEQFF
TGTGCCAGCAGCGCTCTCGCTAGCGGGGGCTACAATGAGCAGTTCTTC
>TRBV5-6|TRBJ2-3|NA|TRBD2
CASSLGTSRRTDTQYF
TGTGCCAGCAGCTTGGGGACTAGCCGTCGTACAGATACGCAGTATTTT
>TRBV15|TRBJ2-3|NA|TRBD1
CATSNPQGATDTQYF
TGTGCCACCAGCAACCCTCAGGGGGCCACAGATACGCAGTATTTT
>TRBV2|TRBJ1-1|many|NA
CASSEGRPLDGAFF
TGTGCCAGCAGTGAGGGGCGGCCCCTGGACGGAGCTTTCTTT
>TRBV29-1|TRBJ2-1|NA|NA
CSVDGGGWYNEQFF
TGCAGCGTTGACGGGGGTGGTTGGTACAATGAGCAGTTCTTC
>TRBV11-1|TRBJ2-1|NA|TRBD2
CASSRERESSGSYNEQFF
TGTGCCAGCAGCAGAGAGCGGGAGTCGTCGGGCTCCTACAATGAGCAGTTCTTC
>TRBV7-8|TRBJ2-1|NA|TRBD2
CASSQLAGGSNEQFF
TGTGCCAGCAGCCAACTAGCGGGAGGCAGCAATGAGCAGTTCTTC
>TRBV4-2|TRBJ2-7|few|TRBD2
CASSQGSGSSYEQYF
TGTGCCAGCAGCCAAGGAAGCGGGAGCTCCTACGAGCAGTACTTC
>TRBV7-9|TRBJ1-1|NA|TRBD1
CASSLDGATGDRTEAFF
TGTGCCAGCAGCTTAGATGGGGCCACAGGGGACCGCACTGAAGCTTTCTTT